These 14 T cell receptor beta chains originate from one sample sequenced in a study of blood T cell repertoires in COVID-19. Clones were sequenced by immunoSEQ multiplex PCR, and TCRdb holds only the in-frame ones, with some missing. Of approximately 92,000 clones listed, approximately 70% are singletons. The sequenced sample consisted of peripheral blood. The source of these receptors is a woman aged 60-75 years in a cohort sampled during active or convalescent COVID-19.

Only a few counts were recorded for this clone. The genes are TRBV5-4 and TRBJ1-2; D not certain. This CDR3 region has 13 residues. Trimming pared 0 bases from V and 4 bases from J, leaving 7 bases between. The germline CDR1 and CDR2 sequences are SGHNT and YYREEE (reference sequence). CDR3 amino acids: CASSLDSGYGYTF. Here the CDR3 DNA reads TGTGCCAGCAGCTTGGACAGCGGCTATGGCTACACCTTC.

The chain is built from TRBV5-1 and TRBJ2-2, with a tentative D call TRBD2 (7 bases). V lost 4 bases and J lost 2, with 18 bases in between. The germline CDR1 and CDR2 sequences are SGHRS and YFSETQ. This CDR3 region has 17 residues. The CDR3 nucleotides are TGCGCCAGCAGCCCAGGTTTGGGGGGGCCCAACACCGGGGAGCTGTTTTTT. Residues: CASSPGLGGPNTGELFF.

Worth noting for this clone: An end of the junction differs from the germline gene, which may be a read error. The chain uses TRBV29-1 and TRBJ2-7; the match to TRBD1 covers 9 bases. This CDR3 is built from 11 residues. CDR1 and CDR2 from the germline V gene are SQVTM and ANQGSEA. CDR3 loop: CSVEDEGTGLF. CDR3 nucleotides: TGCAGCGTTGAAGATGAGGGGACAGGGCTCTTC.

The gene calls are TRBV18 and TRBJ2-7, with a tentative D call TRBD1 (5 bases). Germline-derived CDR1 and CDR2 are KGHSH and LQKENI. V lost 4 bases and J lost 4, with 11 bases in between. The length of the CDR3 is 13 residues. Written as DNA, the CDR3 is TGTGCCAGCTCACTCTCCCGACAGTACGAGCAGTACTTC. Amino acid sequence: CASSLSRQYEQYF.

The rearrangement uses TRBV19 and TRBJ1-2; weak D call: TRBD1 (5 bases). The V end lost 6 bases, the J end lost 3 bases, and 14 bases lay between the germline ends. The CDR3 consists of 14 residues. Looked up from germline, CDR1 is LNHDA and CDR2 is SQIVND (reference sequence). In nucleotides, the CDR3 is TGTGCCAGTAGCCAAAACCAGGGCGACTATGGCTACACCTTC. Protein sequence: CASSQNQGDYGYTF.

There are a few counts of this clone. This chain links TRBV3-1 (or the pseudogene TRBV3-2) with TRBJ2-7; D gene uncertain. Trimming took 5 bases from V and 1 from J, leaving 9 bases between them. Germline assignment: CDR1 LGHDT and CDR2 YNNKEL (reference sequence). The CDR3 runs 13 residues. CDR3 loop: CASSAGRSYEQYF. CDR3 DNA sequence: TGTGCCAGCAGCGCTGGCAGATCCTACGAGCAGTACTTC.

This chain uses TRBV5-1 with TRBJ2-5; a possible D gene is TRBD2 (6 bases). The germline V and J ends were trimmed by 7 bases and 4 bases, with 20 bases remaining between them. The CDR3 covers 15 residues. The germline V gene encodes CDR1 SGHRS and CDR2 YFSETQ. The CDR3, as DNA: TGCGCCAGCGTACCCGGAGCGGGCCCGGGAGAGACCCAGTACTTC. It is translated as CASVPGAGPGETQYF.

At least ten counts were recorded for this clone. The rearrangement links TRBV19 to TRBJ1-2; 8 nucleotides align to TRBD1. The V and J ends lost 6 bases and 6 bases, in that order; junction bases with no gene match: 3. Germline CDR1 LNHDA, CDR2 SQIVND (reference sequence). This CDR3 is 12 amino acids long. CDR3 sequence reads: CASRTGVHGYTF. In DNA form, the CDR3 reads TGTGCCAGTAGGACAGGGGTGCATGGCTACACCTTC. Filled out from reference TRBV19 and TRBJ1-2, the complete variable domain reads DGGITQSPKYLFRKEGQNVTLSCEQNLNHDAMYWYRQDPGQGLRLIYYSQIVNDFQKGDIAEGYSVSREKKESFPLTVTSAQKNPTAFYLCASRTGVHGYTFGSGTRLTVV.

V is TRBV28 and J is TRBJ1-2; possibly TRBD1 for D (6 bases). V gave up 6 bases and J gave up 4 bases, with 15 bases separating them. CDR3 length equals 14 residues. Germline V CDR1 and CDR2: MDHEN, SYDVKM. CDR3 sequence reads: CASREGGPRYGYTF. DNA for the CDR3: TGTGCCAGCAGGGAGGGGGGGCCCCGCTATGGCTACACCTTC.

CDR3: CASSLSRGGNIQYF. DNA of the CDR3: TGTGCCAGCAGCCTCTCTAGGGGGGGAAACATTCAGTACTTC. The V and J genes are TRBV7-2 and TRBJ2-4; D perhaps matches TRBD2 (7 bases). This CDR3 spans 14 amino acids. V dropped 5 bases and J dropped 6 bases, with 14 bases sitting between them. Germline V gene data show CDR1 as SGHTA and CDR2 as FQGNSA. The full variable domain, rest sourced from reference TRBV7-2 and TRBJ2-4, is GAGVSQSPSNKVTEKGKDVELRCDPISGHTALYWYRQSLGQGLEFLIYFQGNSAPDKSGLPSDRFSAERTGGSVSTLTIQRTQQEDSAVYLCASSLSRGGNIQYFGAGTRLSVL.

This chain joins TRBV5-1 and TRBJ2-5, with 9 nucleotides matching TRBD2. The length of the CDR3 is 14 residues. Trimming removed 6 bases from V and 5 bases from J; junction bases left unmatched: 8. Germline V gene lookup returns CDR1 SGHRS and CDR2 YFSETQ. The chain's CDR3 is CASMASGAPETQYF. The CDR3 coding sequence is TGCGCCAGCATGGCTAGCGGGGCCCCGGAGACCCAGTACTTC.

The rearrangement joins TRBV2 to TRBJ1-4, with no clear D. CDR3 size: 10 residues. From germline, CDR1 is SNHLY and CDR2 FYNNEI. V was clipped by 9 bases and J by 8 bases, with 7 bases between them. CDR3 bases: TGTGCCAGTCGCGTGGAAAAACTGTTTTTT. Its translation is CASRVEKLFF.

Notes on this clone: The same CDR3 arises from other DNA sequences in this sample as well. V and J are TRBV7-9 and TRBJ1-1, with D perhaps TRBD1 (6 bases). This CDR3 is 13 amino acids long. V dropped 1 base and J dropped 3 bases, with 6 bases sitting between them. The germline V gene has CDR1 SEHNR and CDR2 FQNEAQ (reference sequence). CDR3 DNA sequence: TGTGCCAGCAGCTTAGAGGGGGACACTGAAGCTTTCTTT. Translation: CASSLEGDTEAFF. Looking up the rest from reference TRBV7-9 and TRBJ1-1 gives the full variable domain: DTGVSQNPRHKITKRGQNVTFRCDPISEHNRLYWYRQTLGQGPEFLTYFQNEAQLEKSRLLSDRFSAERPKGSFSTLEIQRTEQGDSAMYLCASSLEGDTEAFFGQGTRLTVV.

The chain uses TRBV9 and TRBJ2-1, with 8 bases fitting TRBD2. The CDR3 spans 15 residues. Germline V gene sequence: CDR1 SGDLS, CDR2 YYNGEE. Trimming removed 0 bases from V and 2 bases from J; junction bases left unmatched: 1. CDR3 bases: TGTGCCAGCAGCGTAGCGGGGGGGCCCTACAATGAGCAGTTCTTC. Translated, it gives CASSVAGGPYNEQFF.